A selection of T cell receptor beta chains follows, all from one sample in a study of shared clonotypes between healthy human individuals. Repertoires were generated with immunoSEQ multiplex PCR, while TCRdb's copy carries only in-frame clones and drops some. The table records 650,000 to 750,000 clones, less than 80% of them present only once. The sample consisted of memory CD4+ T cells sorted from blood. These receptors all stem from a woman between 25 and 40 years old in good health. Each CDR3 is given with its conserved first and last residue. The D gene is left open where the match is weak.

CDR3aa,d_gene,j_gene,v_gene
CASSPPTGSTGELFF,-,TRBJ2-2,TRBV18
CASSYGAGGPTDTQYF,TRBD2,TRBJ2-3,TRBV6-5
CASSPGDGSNEKLFF,-,TRBJ1-4,TRBV4-1
CASSRKPTGVDAAFF,TRBD1,TRBJ1-1,TRBV6-5
CSARGPTEAFF,-,TRBJ1-1,TRBV20-1
CASRPDRKNTGELFF,TRBD1,TRBJ2-2,TRBV7-9
CATSRGQGPSYGYTF,-,TRBJ1-2,TRBV15
CASSLDYSLYNEQFF,-,TRBJ2-1,TRBV5-1
CASSSNTGGENQPQHF,TRBD1,TRBJ1-5,TRBV6-5
CASSRTLNTGELFF,-,TRBJ2-2,TRBV6-1
CASSLSLQETQYF,-,TRBJ2-5,TRBV28
CASSVGDSRQFF,TRBD1,TRBJ2-1,TRBV7-8
CASSLTGTGYNSPLHF,-,TRBJ1-6,TRBV5-1
CASSIGGSNQPQHF,-,TRBJ1-5,TRBV19
CASLTPFSGETNEQFF,TRBD2,TRBJ2-1,TRBV28
CASSRGGSNYGYTF,-,TRBJ1-2,TRBV2
CASSSPGLAGVGPYNEQFF,TRBD2,TRBJ2-1,TRBV27
CASSPSTQGFPEQYF,-,TRBJ2-7,TRBV28
CASRDGTSYEQYF,-,TRBJ2-7,TRBV28
CASRKGRGVHYEQYF,-,TRBJ2-7,TRBV6-1
CASSLTVHQPQHF,-,TRBJ1-5,TRBV28
CASSPWSGDYNEQFF,TRBD2,TRBJ2-1,TRBV11-3
CASSLSLGGRETQYF,-,TRBJ2-5,TRBV7-8
CASSFGEYQETQYF,-,TRBJ2-5,TRBV5-8
CASSIYVRLGGVQTAEAFF,-,TRBJ1-1,TRBV19
CASSTRQGRSEKLFF,TRBD1,TRBJ1-4,TRBV28
CASARLRTGRETQYF,TRBD1,TRBJ2-5,TRBV7-9
CSVKAGGGQPQHF,-,TRBJ1-5,TRBV29-1
CATYTGKTATNEKLFF,-,TRBJ1-4,TRBV6-7
CASSDSSTGELFF,-,TRBJ2-2,TRBV6-4
CASSYSGRSEQYF,-,TRBJ2-7,TRBV6-5
CASSEIGGVEQYF,-,TRBJ2-7,TRBV6-1
CASSLAGTPKEGYTF,-,TRBJ1-2,TRBV11-2
CASSTTSPYEQYF,-,TRBJ2-7,TRBV28
CASSFLRFGTGKSYEQYF,-,TRBJ2-7,TRBV27
CASSHTRVYGYTF,-,TRBJ1-2,TRBV14
CASTSGAGRVTDTQYF,-,TRBJ2-3,TRBV4-1
CASSVELTGELFF,-,TRBJ2-2,TRBV9
CASSWGERISEQFF,-,TRBJ2-1,TRBV5-1
CASSPSGGSSYNEQFF,TRBD2,TRBJ2-1,TRBV27
CASSERRGFGYEQYF,-,TRBJ2-7,TRBV6-1
CATGLAGISEQYF,TRBD2,TRBJ2-7,TRBV28
CASSSPGAWDTEAFF,-,TRBJ1-1,TRBV19
CASHMLAGGTDTQYF,TRBD2,TRBJ2-3,TRBV5-1
CASSPGGRSYGYTF,-,TRBJ1-2,TRBV28
CASSLGGQGYEQYF,TRBD1,TRBJ2-7,TRBV5-1
CASSADRTSGRSEQFF,TRBD2,TRBJ2-1,TRBV7-7
CASSPLGVPPYEQYF,-,TRBJ2-7,TRBV28
CASSLGSGYLSNTEAFF,-,TRBJ1-1,TRBV7-9
CASSIQGANEQFF,TRBD1,TRBJ2-1,TRBV19
CAWRVPGGSTEAFF,-,TRBJ1-1,TRBV30
CASSFSKTHTGELFF,-,TRBJ2-2,TRBV11-2
CATSYAGPQLAGRTGELFF,TRBD2,TRBJ2-2,TRBV15